This T cell receptor beta chain was found in a study of graft-versus-host responses after intestinal transplantation (dated by TCRdb to the early 2020s). Some background on the complete study: Recipients received multivisceral, liver-intestinal, or isolated intestinal transplants. Every recipient was given anti-thymocyte globulin induction, followed by roughly 3 years of maintenance tacrolimus and steroids. After intestinal transplantation, graft-versus-host and host-versus-graft alloreactive T cell clones were followed in the graft, circulation and bone marrow using bulk TCR-beta CDR3 sequencing. Alloreactive clones were identified by sequencing pre-transplant mixed lymphocyte reaction products and comparing them with unstimulated pre-transplant donor and recipient T cells. A cohort of about two dozen intestinal transplant recipients, including one retransplant, was enrolled, and 3 patients lacking pretransplant specimens were excluded. A peak of at least 4% donor T cells among recipient peripheral blood mononuclear cells was the definition used for donor T cell macrochimerism. Instead of going to the commercial service, samples from a few later patients were sequenced in-house on an Illumina MiSeq and processed with MiXCR. General conclusions and limits of the study: In the allografts of patients with donor T cell macrochimerism, GvH to HvG T cell clonal ratios were high. The conclusions were limited by the relatively low number and heterogeneity of the intestinal transplant patients. Early after transplant, peak levels of circulating GvH clones were found to be associated with declines in HvG clones. GvH clones turned up in recipient bone marrow, with some appearing earlier in ileal mucosa or blood, a pattern consistent with an intestinal mucosal origin.

Reading the germline V gene (reference sequence) gives CDR1 PRHDT and CDR2 FYEKMQ. The CDR3, from cysteine to phenylalanine, totals 16 residues. This entry keeps only the CDR3 DNA: 48 bases, framed from base 1. Trimming removed 2 bases from V and 0 bases from J, leaving 10 bases between the germline ends. The time point label on this specimen signifies: cells obtained before transplantation from donor or recipient. In the mixed lymphocyte reactions, roughly 200,000 CFSE-labeled pre-transplant responders were plated with roughly 200,000 irradiated violet-dye-labeled stimulators and cultured for 6 days. Proliferating CD3+CD4+CFSE-low and CD3+CD8+CFSE-low responder cells were FACS-sorted on a BD Influx sorter after the mixed lymphocyte reaction. This clone counts as medium-sized (0.01 to 0.1%). Base-call qualities are not available, and no considerably larger clone is one nucleotide away. Library creation used the immunoSEQ multiplex PCR assay. For most patients, genomic DNA was isolated using the Qiagen DNeasy Blood and Tissue Kit and was shipped frozen to Adaptive Biotechnologies for TCR sequencing. High-throughput TCR-beta CDR3 sequencing of genomic DNA from most patients was performed by Adaptive Biotechnologies. In the paper's pipeline: TCR sequencing data for 18 patients were retrieved from Adaptive's ImmunoSEQ software; a few other patients were processed with MiXCR and VDJtools. To correct CD4 versus CD8 sorting errors, any sequence found in both subsets at a frequency ratio below 5:1 was removed. CDR3 nucleotide sequences shared by donor and recipient were removed because the origin of these sequences could not be assigned. Alloreactive clones required at least 2-fold expansion over unstimulated cells and minimum CFSE-low frequency of 0.002% (template counts) or 0.001% (read counts). Clones were considered mappable if detected in sequenced pre-transplant spleen, lymph node, or MLR CFSE-low populations of the donor or recipient. The cumulative frequency of alloreactive clones was calculated as a percentage of all sequences, weighted by copy number. Sourced from immuneACCESS, this table was stored by TCRdb with only in-frame sequences that have V and J called. A share of the clones is absent; for the studies checked, an unresolved V gene accounts for under half, and the remainder has no known explanation. V and J calls and clone size are given by that table; D and trimming were obtained from the DNA. The sample yields 9,900 or so clones; under 30% were counted once. Clones ranked in the top ten supply more than 5% of the sample.

Here the sequenced sample was alloreactive CD8+ T cells from a mixed lymphocyte reaction culture, taken before intestinal transplant. The sample's cell subset or site, from its label and the paper: CFSE-low proliferating T cells sorted from roughly six-day pre-transplant mixed lymphocyte reaction (GvH or HvG direction). The chain was built from TRBV13 and TRBJ2-2; the best D guess is TRBD1, with 5 bases matching. The sequence was collected from a human patient who received an intestinal transplant. The sequence in DNA is TGTGCCAGCAGCTTATACCCAGGGACGAACACCGGGGAGCTGTTTTTT. This yields the protein CASSLYPGTNTGELFF. With the rest looked up from the reference TRBV13 and TRBJ2-2 genes rather than sequenced, the full variable domain is AAGVIQSPRHLIKEKRETATLKCYPIPRHDTVYWYQQGPGQDPQFLISFYEKMQSDKGSIPDRFSAQQFSDYHSELNMSSLELGDSALYFCASSLYPGTNTGELFFGEGSRLTVL.